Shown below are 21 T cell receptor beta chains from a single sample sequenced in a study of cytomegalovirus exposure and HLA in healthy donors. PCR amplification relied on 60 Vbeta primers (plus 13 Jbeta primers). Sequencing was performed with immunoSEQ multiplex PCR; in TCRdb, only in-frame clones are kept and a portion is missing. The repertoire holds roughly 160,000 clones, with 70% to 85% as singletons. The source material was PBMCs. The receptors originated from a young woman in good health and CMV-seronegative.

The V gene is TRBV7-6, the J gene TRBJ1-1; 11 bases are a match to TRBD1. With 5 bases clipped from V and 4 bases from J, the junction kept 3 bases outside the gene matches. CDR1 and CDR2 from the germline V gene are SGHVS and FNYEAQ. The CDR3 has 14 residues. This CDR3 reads CASSHGTGGTEAFF. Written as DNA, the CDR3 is TGTGCCAGCAGCCACGGGACAGGGGGCACTGAAGCTTTCTTT.

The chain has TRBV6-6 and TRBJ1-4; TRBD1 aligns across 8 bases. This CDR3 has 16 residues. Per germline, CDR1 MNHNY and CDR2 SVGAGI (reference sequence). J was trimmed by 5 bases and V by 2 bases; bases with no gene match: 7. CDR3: CASSYHGQGDNEKLFF. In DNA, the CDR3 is TGTGCCAGCAGTTACCACGGACAGGGTGACAATGAAAAACTGTTTTTT.

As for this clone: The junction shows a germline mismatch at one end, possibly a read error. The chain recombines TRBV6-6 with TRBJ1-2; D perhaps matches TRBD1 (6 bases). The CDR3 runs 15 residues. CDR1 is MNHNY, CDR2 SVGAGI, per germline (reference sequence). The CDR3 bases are TGTGCCAGCAGTTACCCCAAGACAGGACCCTATGGCTACCCCTTC. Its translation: CASSYPKTGPYGYPF.

This CDR3 reads CASSFGTYSYEQYF. The CDR3 region has the DNA TGTGCCAGCAGTTTCGGGACATACTCCTACGAGCAGTACTTC. This rearrangement joins TRBV2 to TRBJ2-5; a possible D gene is TRBD1 (6 bases). Near its end, the DNA agrees better with TRBJ2-7, so the J call may be wrong. CDR1 is SNHLY and CDR2 is FYNNEI in the germline V gene. The CDR3 is made up of 14 amino acids.

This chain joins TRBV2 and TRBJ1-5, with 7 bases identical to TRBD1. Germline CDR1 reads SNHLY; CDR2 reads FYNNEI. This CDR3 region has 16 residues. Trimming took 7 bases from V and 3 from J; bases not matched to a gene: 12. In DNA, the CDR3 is TGTGCCAGCAACACACAGGGGTCCCCCTACAATCAGCCCCAGCATTTT. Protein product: CASNTQGSPYNQPQHF.

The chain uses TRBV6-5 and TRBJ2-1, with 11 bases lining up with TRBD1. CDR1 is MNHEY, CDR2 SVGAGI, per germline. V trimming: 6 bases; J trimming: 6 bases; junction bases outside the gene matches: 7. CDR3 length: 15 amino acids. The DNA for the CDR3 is TGTGCCAGCAGCATACATGGGACAGGGGGCAATGAGCAGTTCTTC. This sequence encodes CASSIHGTGGNEQFF.

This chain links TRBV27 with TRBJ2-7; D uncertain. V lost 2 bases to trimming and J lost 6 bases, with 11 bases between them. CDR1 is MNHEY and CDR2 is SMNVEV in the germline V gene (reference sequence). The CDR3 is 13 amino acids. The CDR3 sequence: CASSLAGRGEQYF. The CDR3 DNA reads TGTGCCAGCAGTTTAGCTGGAAGAGGCGAGCAGTACTTC.

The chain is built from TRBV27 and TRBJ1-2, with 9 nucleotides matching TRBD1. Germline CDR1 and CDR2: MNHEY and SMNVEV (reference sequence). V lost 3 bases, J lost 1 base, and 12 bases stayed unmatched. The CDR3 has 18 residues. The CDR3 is CASSFLPGQGQVNYGYTF. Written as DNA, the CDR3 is TGTGCCAGCAGTTTCCTTCCCGGACAGGGGCAAGTTAACTATGGCTACACCTTC.

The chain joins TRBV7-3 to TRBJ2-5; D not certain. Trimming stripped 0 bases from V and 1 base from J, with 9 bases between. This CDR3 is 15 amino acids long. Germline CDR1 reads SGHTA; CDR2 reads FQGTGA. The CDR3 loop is CASSLTPLPQETQYF. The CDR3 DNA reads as TGTGCCAGCAGCTTAACCCCCCTTCCCCAAGAGACCCAGTACTTC.

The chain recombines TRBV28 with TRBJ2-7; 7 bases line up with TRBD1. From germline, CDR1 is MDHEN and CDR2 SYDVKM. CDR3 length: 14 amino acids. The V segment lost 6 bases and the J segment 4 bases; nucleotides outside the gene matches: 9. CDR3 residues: CASSGQGVSYEQYF. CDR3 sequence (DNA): TGTGCCAGCAGCGGGCAGGGGGTTTCGTACGAGCAGTACTTC.

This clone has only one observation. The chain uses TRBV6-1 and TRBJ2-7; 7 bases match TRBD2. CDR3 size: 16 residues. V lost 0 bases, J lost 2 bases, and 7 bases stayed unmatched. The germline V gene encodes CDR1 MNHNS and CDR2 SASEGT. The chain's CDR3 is CASSEALWGGAYEQYF. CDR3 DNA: TGTGCCAGCAGTGAAGCGCTTTGGGGGGGAGCCTACGAGCAGTACTTC.

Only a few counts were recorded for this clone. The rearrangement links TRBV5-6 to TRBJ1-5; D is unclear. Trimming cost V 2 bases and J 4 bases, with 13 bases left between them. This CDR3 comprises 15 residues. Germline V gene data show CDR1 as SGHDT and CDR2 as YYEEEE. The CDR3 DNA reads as TGTGCCAGCAGCTTAAACCGAGCTCTGAATCAGCCCCAGCATTTT. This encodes CASSLNRALNQPQHF.

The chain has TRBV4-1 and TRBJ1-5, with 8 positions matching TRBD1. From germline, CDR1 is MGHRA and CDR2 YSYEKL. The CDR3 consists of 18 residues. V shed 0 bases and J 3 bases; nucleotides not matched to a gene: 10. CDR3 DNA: TGCGCCAGCAGCCAAGACCGACGACAGGGGATTTCCAATCAGCCCCAGCATTTT. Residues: CASSQDRRQGISNQPQHF.

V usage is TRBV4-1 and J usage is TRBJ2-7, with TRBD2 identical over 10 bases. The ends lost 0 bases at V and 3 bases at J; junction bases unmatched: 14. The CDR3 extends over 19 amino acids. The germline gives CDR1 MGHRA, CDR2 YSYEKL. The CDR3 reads CASSQDWASGGPRLYEQYF. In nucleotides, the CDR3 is TGCGCCAGCAGCCAAGATTGGGCTAGCGGGGGTCCCAGACTCTACGAGCAGTACTTC.

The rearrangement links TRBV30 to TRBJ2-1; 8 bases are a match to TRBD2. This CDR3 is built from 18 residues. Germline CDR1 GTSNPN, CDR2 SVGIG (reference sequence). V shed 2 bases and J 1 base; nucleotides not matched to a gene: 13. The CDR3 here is CAWSSLAGNRRSYNEQFF. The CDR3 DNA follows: TGTGCCTGGAGTTCCTTAGCGGGAAACCGGAGATCCTACAATGAGCAGTTCTTC.

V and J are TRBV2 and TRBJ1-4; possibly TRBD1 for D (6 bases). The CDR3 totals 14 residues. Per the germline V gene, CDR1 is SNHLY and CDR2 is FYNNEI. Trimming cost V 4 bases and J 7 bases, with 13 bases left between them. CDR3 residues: CASSGGGVAEKLFF. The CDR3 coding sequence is TGTGCCAGCAGTGGAGGGGGAGTAGCTGAAAAACTGTTTTTT.

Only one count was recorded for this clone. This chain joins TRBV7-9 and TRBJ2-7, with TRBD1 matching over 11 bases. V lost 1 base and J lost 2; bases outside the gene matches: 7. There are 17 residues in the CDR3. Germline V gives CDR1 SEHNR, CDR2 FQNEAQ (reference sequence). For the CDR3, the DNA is TGTGCCAGCAGCTTAGAGATTGGGACAGGGGGAACCTACGAGCAGTACTTC. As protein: CASSLEIGTGGTYEQYF.

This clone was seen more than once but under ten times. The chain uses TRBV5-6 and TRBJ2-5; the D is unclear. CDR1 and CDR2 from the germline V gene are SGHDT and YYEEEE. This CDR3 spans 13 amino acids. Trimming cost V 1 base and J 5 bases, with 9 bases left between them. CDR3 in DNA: TGTGCCAGCAGCTTGCCCTACGCCGAGACCCAGTACTTC. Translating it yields CASSLPYAETQYF.

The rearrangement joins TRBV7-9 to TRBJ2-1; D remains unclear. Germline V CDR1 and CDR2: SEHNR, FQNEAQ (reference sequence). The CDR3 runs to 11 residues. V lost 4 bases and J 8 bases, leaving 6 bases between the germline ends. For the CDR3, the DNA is TGTGCCAGCAGCTCCAGGTATGAGCAGTTCTTC. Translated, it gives CASSSRYEQFF.

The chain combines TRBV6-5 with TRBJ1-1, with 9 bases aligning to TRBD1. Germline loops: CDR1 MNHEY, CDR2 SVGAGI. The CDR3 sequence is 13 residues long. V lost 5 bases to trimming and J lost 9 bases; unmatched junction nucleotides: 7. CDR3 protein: CASSPGQGYQAFF. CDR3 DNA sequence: TGTGCCAGCAGTCCCGGACAGGGGTATCAAGCTTTCTTT.

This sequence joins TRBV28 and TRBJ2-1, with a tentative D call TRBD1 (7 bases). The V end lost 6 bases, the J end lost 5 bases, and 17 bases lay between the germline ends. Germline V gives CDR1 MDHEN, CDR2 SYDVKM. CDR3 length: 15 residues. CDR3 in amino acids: CASSRPRGAHNEQFF. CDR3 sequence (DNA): TGTGCCAGCAGCCGCCCCAGGGGGGCACACAATGAGCAGTTCTTC.